This is a list of T cell receptor beta chains from one sample in a study of beta chain features in type 1 diabetes. The assay was immunoSEQ multiplex PCR, and TCRdb's table has in-frame clones only and misses some. The sample lists 500,000 to 850,000 clones; around 15% were seen once. Material: naive CD4+ T cells from blood. These receptor sequences come from a man aged 18 to 30 with type 1 diabetes. Each CDR3 is given without its conserved first and last residue. The D gene is left open where the match is weak.

j_gene,v_gene,d_gene,CDR3aa
TRBJ2-3,TRBV2,TRBD2,ASRQTSLGTDTQY
TRBJ2-2,TRBV30,NA,AWSVNGLMF
TRBJ1-1,TRBV9,NA,ASSALGPEAF
TRBJ1-5,TRBV30,NA,AWSLRGNQPQH
TRBJ1-2,TRBV25-1,NA,ASSVQGFYGYT
TRBJ2-2,TRBV11-2,NA,AEQGRNTGELF
TRBJ2-5,TRBV27,NA,ASSPPYQETQY
TRBJ2-7,TRBV9,TRBD1,ASSVAGTGGAYEQY
TRBJ2-7,TRBV29-1,TRBD2,SVKAGGHSYEQY
TRBJ1-5,TRBV6-6,NA,ASSYETGGNQPQH
TRBJ2-2,TRBV7-3,NA,ASSGLQGPGELF
TRBJ2-6,TRBV5-1,NA,ASSLFAAWNSGANVLT
TRBJ1-5,TRBV7-2,NA,ASSLDSYNQPQH
TRBJ2-1,TRBV29-1,NA,SVVVYNEQF
TRBJ2-6,TRBV6-1,NA,ASSALIYSGANVLT
TRBJ2-7,TRBV5-1,NA,ASSLHSSYEQY
TRBJ2-7,TRBV5-8,TRBD1,ASSLTGTGEYEQY
TRBJ1-1,TRBV11-2,NA,ASSPIGTEAF
TRBJ2-1,TRBV19,TRBD1,ASSITQGYNEQF
TRBJ2-1,TRBV30,NA,AWLKASEQF
TRBJ2-1,TRBV5-1,NA,ASSLYPGEYEQF
TRBJ2-7,TRBV20-1,NA,SASRQDEQY
TRBJ2-5,TRBV4-3,NA,ASSQGQGYQETQY
TRBJ2-2,TRBV5-1,TRBD2,ASSNGLAGATGELF
TRBJ1-6,TRBV7-6,TRBD1,ASRDREDSPLH
TRBJ1-3,TRBV14,NA,ASSHSEGWVSGNTIY
TRBJ1-3,TRBV2,NA,ASGGGLGNTIY
TRBJ2-7,TRBV7-9,NA,ASTELSYEQY
TRBJ2-1,TRBV7-3,NA,ASSPPSKPYNEQF
TRBJ1-2,TRBV5-4,NA,ASSPDGPYGYT
TRBJ2-7,TRBV6-5,TRBD1,ASSYQGGQGYEQY
TRBJ2-5,TRBV30,NA,AWSVPSARKRQETQY
TRBJ2-5,TRBV29-1,NA,SVHLQDTGQY
TRBJ2-7,TRBV5-1,TRBD1,ASSFGTATPYEQY
TRBJ2-4,TRBV15,TRBD1,ATSRVGQLIAKNIQY
TRBJ2-7,TRBV19,TRBD2,ASSIPITSGSIYEQY
TRBJ1-5,TRBV4-3,NA,ASSQGGGSNQPQH
TRBJ1-2,TRBV2,NA,ASGDYGYT
TRBJ1-5,TRBV18,NA,ASSPLGLIHQPQH
TRBJ1-2,TRBV2,NA,ASSESRGRSYGYT
TRBJ1-5,TRBV30,NA,AWSVGGSNSNQPQH
TRBJ2-3,TRBV28,NA,ASSSGDRTGDTQY
TRBJ2-3,TRBV5-1,NA,ASSPSSDTQY
TRBJ1-3,TRBV29-1,TRBD1,SAKRTGRSGNTIY
TRBJ1-5,TRBV2,NA,ASSPGTGGNQPQH
TRBJ2-1,TRBV30,TRBD2,AWSVGLTYNEQF
TRBJ1-1,TRBV30,NA,AWSLRAASNTEAF
TRBJ2-7,TRBV20-1,NA,SASWTYEQY
TRBJ2-7,TRBV9,TRBD1,ASSEKASGTGGSYEQY